The 13 T cell receptor beta chains listed next were all sequenced from one sample in a study of blood T cell repertoires in COVID-19. Generated by immunoSEQ multiplex PCR, the TCRdb table keeps only in-frame clones and is missing some. This sample has 200,000 to 300,000 clones, with roughly 84% found just once. The sample was peripheral blood. These receptors came from a man in his sixties with acute or convalescent COVID-19.

The chain combines TRBV19 with TRBJ1-6; 10 nucleotides agree with TRBD1. The CDR3 covers 16 residues. Germline V lookup: CDR1 LNHDA, CDR2 SQIVND (reference sequence). J gave up 10 bases and V 6 bases, and 12 bases lay outside the gene matches. For the CDR3, the DNA is TGTGCCAGTAGCTTGGGCGACAGGGGGCGTCGGTCACCCCTCCACTTT. It encodes CASSLGDRGRRSPLHF.

J is TRBJ1-5 and V is TRBV19, with D unclear. This CDR3 has 15 residues. Germline V CDR1 and CDR2: LNHDA, SQIVND (reference sequence). V was cut by 7 bases and J by 0 bases, with 13 bases left in between. The CDR3 sequence is CASTPAEGSNQPQHF. The CDR3 DNA sequence: TGTGCCAGTACCCCAGCAGAGGGTAGCAATCAGCCCCAGCATTTT.

The chain is built from TRBV9 and TRBJ2-5; TRBD2 matches 11 bases. Germline trimming cut 3 bases from V and 4 bases from J; bases unmatched to any gene: 8. This CDR3 spans 16 amino acids. The germline gives CDR1 SGDLS, CDR2 YYNGEE. This chain's CDR3 is CASSAYSGREGETQYF. CDR3 coding DNA: TGTGCCAGCAGCGCCTATAGCGGGAGGGAGGGAGAGACCCAGTACTTC.

The V and J genes are TRBV7-9 and TRBJ2-5; 8 bases map to TRBD2. CDR1 and CDR2 from the germline V gene are SEHNR and FQNEAQ (reference sequence). Trimming at V came to 1 base and at J to 5 bases, leaving 9 bases not matched to a gene. CDR3 length: 16 amino acids. DNA for the CDR3: TGTGCCAGCAGCTTAGTTGGACTAGCAGGGCGGGAGACCCAGTACTTC. This gives the protein CASSLVGLAGRETQYF.

This CDR3 is CSVSQGDEKLFF. The CDR3 nucleotides read TGCAGCGTCTCACAGGGTGATGAAAAACTGTTTTTT. The chain uses TRBV29-1 and TRBJ1-4; D might be TRBD1 (6 bases). There are 12 residues in the CDR3. The germline CDR1 and CDR2 sequences are SQVTM and ANQGSEA. The V gene lost 6 bases and the J gene lost 6 bases, with 11 bases spanning the gap.

V gene TRBV6-2 or TRBV6-3 combines with J gene TRBJ2-1; D gene uncertain. Deletions cut 6 bases from V and 7 bases from J, with 7 bases between. The CDR3 contains 11 residues. Germline loops: CDR1 MNHEY, CDR2 SVGEGT. The CDR3 DNA is TGTGCCAGCAGCCGCCGGAATGAGCAGTTCTTC. This translates into CASSRRNEQFF.

The chain has TRBV13 and TRBJ1-2; tentative D call: TRBD1 (6 bases). The V end was cut by 3 bases, the J end by 0 bases, with 14 bases between. Germline assignment: CDR1 PRHDT and CDR2 FYEKMQ (reference sequence). This CDR3 is 16 amino acids long. CDR3 residues: CASSLNTGKPNYGYTF. The CDR3 DNA is TGTGCCAGCAGCTTGAATACAGGGAAGCCTAACTATGGCTACACCTTC.

V is TRBV28 and J is TRBJ1-4; the D gene is possibly TRBD1 (6 bases). V was shortened by 3 bases and J by 7 bases, with 12 bases between the two germline ends. Per germline, CDR1 MDHEN and CDR2 SYDVKM. CDR3 length: 14 residues. CDR3 in DNA: TGTGCCAGCAGTTTGGGGGGGCGCGGTGAAAAACTGTTTTTT. Translation gives CASSLGGRGEKLFF.

The chain links TRBV30 to TRBJ2-1; tentatively, D is TRBD1 (6 bases). This CDR3 has 16 residues. V shed 1 base and J shed 3 bases, with 16 bases lying between them. Germline V gene sequence: CDR1 GTSNPN, CDR2 SVGIG (reference sequence). The CDR3: CAWSGSDPGHYNEQFF. The DNA for the CDR3 is TGTGCCTGGAGTGGATCGGATCCGGGACACTACAATGAGCAGTTCTTC. The whole variable domain, remainder taken from reference TRBV30 and TRBJ2-1, is SQTIHQWPATLVQPVGSPLSLECTVEGTSNPNLYWYRQAAGRGLQLLFYSVGIGQISSEVPQNLSASRPQDRQFILSSKKLLLSDSGFYLCAWSGSDPGHYNEQFFGPGTRLTVL.

J is TRBJ2-1 and V is TRBV6-6; 7 nucleotides match TRBD2. Germline-derived CDR1 and CDR2 are MNHNY and SVGAGI (reference sequence). V was pared by 6 bases and J by 1 base, with 3 bases of the junction left unmatched. This CDR3 is 14 amino acids long. This CDR3 reads CASSGGSSYNEQFF. The CDR3 DNA follows: TGTGCCAGCAGCGGCGGGAGTTCCTACAATGAGCAGTTCTTC.

This clone was seen only a few times. The chain uses TRBV27 and TRBJ2-7, with 12 bases aligning to TRBD2. CDR1 MNHEY and CDR2 SMNVEV come from the germline V gene (reference sequence). The trim removed 5 bases at V and 4 bases at J, leaving 12 bases unmatched. There are 17 residues in the CDR3. The CDR3 DNA sequence: TGTGCCAGCAGTCCCGCGCTAGCGGGAGGGCCTCTATACGAGCAGTACTTC. It encodes CASSPALAGGPLYEQYF.

The rearrangement joins TRBV23-1 to TRBJ2-5; TRBD1 agrees at 8 bases. TRBV23-1 belongs to the ORF category, with a function that is uncertain. The CDR3 is 15 amino acids. J was trimmed by 3 bases and V by 5 bases; bases with no gene match: 8. The CDR3 here is CASSGTGRGKETQYF. In nucleotides, the CDR3 is TGCGCCAGCAGTGGGACAGGCCGAGGCAAAGAGACCCAGTACTTC.

The V gene is TRBV5-1, the J gene TRBJ1-4; 7 nucleotides match TRBD1. The V gene end was trimmed by 3 bases and the J gene end by 0 bases; junction bases not matched to a gene: 2. The CDR3 is made up of 15 amino acids. Germline V gene data show CDR1 as SGHRS and CDR2 as YFSETQ. The CDR3 DNA reads TGCGCCAGCAGCTCAGGACAGGCAACTAATGAAAAACTGTTTTTT. As protein: CASSSGQATNEKLFF.